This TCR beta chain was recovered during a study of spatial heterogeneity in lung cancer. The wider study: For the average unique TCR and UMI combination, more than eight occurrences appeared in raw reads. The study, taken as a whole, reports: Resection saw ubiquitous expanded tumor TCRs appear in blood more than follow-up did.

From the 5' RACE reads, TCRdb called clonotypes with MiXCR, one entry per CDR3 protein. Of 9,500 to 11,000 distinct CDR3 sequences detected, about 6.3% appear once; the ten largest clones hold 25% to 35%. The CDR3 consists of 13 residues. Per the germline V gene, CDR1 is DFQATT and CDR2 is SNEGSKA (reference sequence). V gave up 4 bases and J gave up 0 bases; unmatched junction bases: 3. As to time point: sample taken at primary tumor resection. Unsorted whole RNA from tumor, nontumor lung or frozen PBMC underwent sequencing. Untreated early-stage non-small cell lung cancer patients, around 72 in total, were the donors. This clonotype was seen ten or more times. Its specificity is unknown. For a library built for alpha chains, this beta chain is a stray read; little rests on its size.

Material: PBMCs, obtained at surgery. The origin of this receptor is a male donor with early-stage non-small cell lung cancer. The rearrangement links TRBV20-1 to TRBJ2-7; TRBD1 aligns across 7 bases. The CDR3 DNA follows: TGCAGTGCTACGGGACAGAACTCCTACGAGCAGTACTTC. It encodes CSATGQNSYEQYF.